This T cell receptor beta chain came from a study of blood T cell repertoires in COVID-19. V lost 0 bases and J lost 8; bases outside the gene matches: 9. In germline, CDR1 is SGHNT, CDR2 YYREEE (reference sequence). The CDR3 extends over 17 amino acids. TCRdb keeps only in-frame clones here, not all; method: immunoSEQ multiplex PCR. The profile covers roughly 280,000 clones, with 84% appearing a single time and around 4.2% taken by the ten largest. This sequence originates from a man aged 55 to 70 with acute or convalescent COVID-19. The sample was peripheral blood. This rearrangement joins TRBV5-4 to TRBJ2-1; 12 bases are a match to TRBD2. CDR3 in amino acids: CASSLASTSGRLDEQFF. Written as DNA, the CDR3 is TGTGCCAGCAGCTTGGCCTCAACTAGCGGGAGGTTAGATGAGCAGTTCTTC.